Shown below are 21 T cell receptor beta chains from a single sample sequenced in a study of blood T cells in healthy people across ages. Alongside a J-beta primer mix, a sample-barcoded 5' primer served in a second PCR lasting about 7 to 11 cycles. TCRdb passed the 5' RACE reads through MiXCR, listing each CDR3 protein once. Of about 800,000 distinct CDR3 sequences in the sample, roughly 25% are singletons; the top ten hold more than 3%. These same records also appear under a second study, on T cells of mothers and their children.

The specimen was blood. These receptor sequences come from a boy under 18 in good health.

V is TRBV3-1 and J is TRBJ2-7; D remains unclear. CDR3 length: 15 amino acids. Trimming removed 0 bases at V and 5 bases at J, with 14 bases between. CDR1 is LGHDT, CDR2 YNNKEL, per germline (reference sequence). This chain's CDR3 is CASSQDYGMWNEQYF. The CDR3 DNA reads TGTGCCAGCAGCCAAGACTACGGTATGTGGAACGAGCAGTACTTC.

This clonotype came up many times. The chain employs TRBV20-1 and TRBJ1-4; maybe TRBD1 (5 bases). CDR3 length: 14 residues. V was trimmed by 4 bases and J by 8 bases, leaving 17 bases between them. Germline CDR1 reads DFQATT; CDR2 reads SNEGSKA (reference sequence). The CDR3 DNA sequence: TGCAGTGCTACCAGGCCGGCCGGGGCAGAAAAACTGTTTTTT. Its protein is CSATRPAGAEKLFF.

This clonotype has a handful of counts. Germline is not matched at one junction end, which may reflect a read error. The V and J genes are TRBV4-3 and TRBJ2-7, with TRBD1 identical over 10 bases. The length of the CDR3 is 18 residues. CDR1 and CDR2 from the germline V gene are LGHNA and YSLEER. The CDR3 loop reads CASSQDLVGQGSSFEQYF. CDR3 DNA: TGCGCCAGCAGCCAAGATTTGGTGGGACAGGGGTCCTCCTTCGAGCAGTACTTC.

This clonotype was recorded a few times. The chain couples TRBV6-2 or TRBV6-3 to TRBJ1-1; D is possibly TRBD1 (5 bases). The CDR3 sequence is 15 residues long. CDR1 is MNHEY, CDR2 SVGEGT, per germline. Trimming left V 2 bases short and J 0 bases short, with 10 bases between. CDR3 bases: TGTGCCAGCAGTTACGAACAGGTTGTGAACACTGAAGCTTTCTTT. This sequence encodes CASSYEQVVNTEAFF.

This chain joins TRBV4-2 and TRBJ2-1, with 7 bases that match TRBD1. The end of the DNA fits TRBJ2-5 better, so the J call may be wrong. CDR3 length equals 17 residues. The germline V gene encodes CDR1 LGHNA and CDR2 YNFKEQ. The CDR3 loop is CASSQKGAGASRVDQYF. CDR3 DNA sequence: TGTGCCAGCAGCCAGAAGGGGGCGGGCGCATCAAGAGTGGACCAGTACTTC.

The chain couples TRBV28 to TRBJ2-7, with 7 bases lining up with TRBD1. The junction had 13 bases not matched to a gene; V was cut back by 5 bases and J by 6 bases. Germline CDR1 reads MDHEN; CDR2 reads SYDVKM. The CDR3 loop spans 15 amino acids. As DNA, the CDR3 is TGTGCCAGCAGTCAAAGACAGGGCAGCTTTGTCGAGCAGTACTTC. Translating it yields CASSQRQGSFVEQYF.

The J gene is TRBJ2-7, the V gene TRBV7-9; no firm D call. CDR3 length: 16 residues. The V and J ends lost 2 bases and 3 bases respectively, with 17 bases between them. CDR1 and CDR2 (germline): SEHNR, FQNEAQ (reference sequence). CDR3 loop: CASSLSSSPALYEQYF. CDR3 nucleotide sequence: TGTGCCAGCAGCTTATCCTCCAGTCCAGCTCTCTACGAGCAGTACTTC.

This chain links TRBV20-1 with TRBJ2-7; TRBD2 aligns across 7 bases. CDR3 size: 14 residues. In germline, CDR1 is DFQATT, CDR2 SNEGSKA (reference sequence). The V segment lost 0 bases and the J segment 4 bases; nucleotides outside the gene matches: 6. CDR3 nucleotides: TGCAGTGCTAGAGATTCGGGAGGAATGTACGAGCAGTACTTC. Translating gives CSARDSGGMYEQYF.

This clonotype appeared a few times. V is TRBV27 and J is TRBJ1-5; possibly TRBD1 for D (6 bases). The CDR3 sequence is 15 residues long. CDR1 is MNHEY, CDR2 SMNVEV, per germline (reference sequence). The V end lost 5 bases, the J end lost 0 bases, and 11 bases lay between the germline ends. The CDR3 nucleotides are TGTGCCAGCAGTCAGAACAGGGTTAGCAATCAGCCCCAGCATTTT. Its protein product is CASSQNRVSNQPQHF.

This clonotype was observed a handful of times. This chain joins TRBV18 and TRBJ1-1; D gene unclear. Trimming removed 4 bases at V and 7 bases at J, with 13 bases between. Germline CDR1 is KGHSH and CDR2 is LQKENI. This CDR3 is built from 13 residues. CDR3 nucleotide sequence: TGTGCCAGCTCACTCGGGAGTCTTGGTGAAGCTTTCTTT. The encoded protein is CASSLGSLGEAFF.

The chain combines TRBV14 with TRBJ1-2, with TRBD1 matching over 7 bases. Germline CDR1 SGHDN, CDR2 FVKESK. With V trimmed by 6 bases and J by 6 bases, 10 bases remained unmatched. The CDR3 loop spans 14 amino acids. CDR3 amino acids: CASSSITGEHGYTF. The CDR3 region has the DNA TGTGCCAGCAGTAGCATTACAGGGGAGCATGGCTACACCTTC.

The CDR3 region is CSVEGSGTSGSLNEQFF. The DNA for the CDR3 is TGCAGCGTTGAAGGCAGTGGGACTAGCGGGAGCCTGAATGAGCAGTTCTTC. This sequence joins TRBV29-1 and TRBJ2-1, with 14 bases fitting TRBD2. Per the germline V gene, CDR1 is SQVTM and CDR2 is ANQGSEA. The CDR3 totals 17 residues. V was pared by 1 base and J by 7 bases, with 9 bases of the junction left unmatched.

The genes are TRBV20-1 and TRBJ2-1; no clear D. The CDR3 is made up of 14 amino acids. Trimming stripped 6 bases from V and 2 bases from J, with 14 bases between. CDR1 is DFQATT, CDR2 SNEGSKA, per germline (reference sequence). The CDR3 sequence is CSAQRLSTYNEQFF. CDR3 nucleotides: TGCAGTGCCCAGCGCCTATCCACCTACAATGAGCAGTTCTTC.

The V and J genes are TRBV29-1 and TRBJ1-2; 7 nucleotides align to TRBD1. The J segment lost 4 bases and the V segment lost 3 bases, leaving 5 bases of the junction unmatched. The CDR3 sequence is 13 residues long. Germline V lookup: CDR1 SQVTM, CDR2 ANQGSEA. CDR3 sequence reads: CSVEGGTVYGYTF. In DNA, the CDR3 is TGCAGCGTTGAGGGGGGGACAGTCTATGGCTACACCTTC.

The V and J genes are TRBV10-3 and TRBJ2-4, with 7 bases identical to TRBD2. This CDR3 spans 16 amino acids. Germline V gene data show CDR1 as ENHRY and CDR2 as SYGVKD. V gave up 0 bases and J gave up 6 bases; unmatched junction bases: 8. The CDR3: CAISESVGGRGNIQYF. CDR3 bases: TGTGCCATCAGTGAGTCGGTGGGGGGGAGAGGAAACATTCAGTACTTC.

The rearrangement uses TRBV20-1 and TRBJ2-5; D is undetermined. The DNA end favors TRBJ2-1, so the J call may be wrong. The CDR3 extends over 11 amino acids. CDR1 is DFQATT, CDR2 SNEGSKA, per germline (reference sequence). In DNA, the CDR3 is TGCAGTGCTAGCCCGGAAAATGAGCAGTTCTTC. This encodes CSASPENEQFF.

This clonotype was observed a handful of times. CDR3 residues: CASSISRDSLFSYEQYF. CDR3 DNA sequence: TGTGCCAGCAGCATTAGCCGGGACAGTCTTTTCTCCTACGAGCAGTACTTC. The V and J genes are TRBV5-5 and TRBJ2-7, with 7 positions matching TRBD1. V was pared by 4 bases and J by 0 bases, with 13 bases of the junction left unmatched. The CDR3 covers 17 residues. Germline V gene data show CDR1 as SGHKS and CDR2 as YYEKEE (reference sequence). The variable domain in full, with the rest retrieved from reference TRBV5-5 and TRBJ2-7, is DAGVTQSPTHLIKTRGQQVTLRCSPISGHKSVSWYQQVLGQGPQFIFQYYEKEERGRGNFPDRFSARQFPNYSSELNVNALLLGDSALYLCASSISRDSLFSYEQYFGPGTRLTVT.

The rearrangement links TRBV25-1 to TRBJ2-1, with a possible D match to TRBD1 (6 bases). The V gene's germline CDR1 is MGHDK and CDR2 SYGVNS. V was cut by 1 base and J by 4 bases, with 17 bases left in between. The CDR3 has 17 residues. Here the CDR3 DNA reads TGTGCCAGCAGTGAATCCCCAGGGGAGAATTATTACAATGAGCAGTTCTTC. This gives the protein CASSESPGENYYNEQFF.

This rearrangement joins TRBV3-1 to TRBJ2-7; 13 bases align to TRBD2. The closer fit of TRBJ2-5 to the DNA end suggests the J call may be wrong. The CDR3 covers 15 residues. Germline loops: CDR1 LGHDT, CDR2 YNNKEL (reference sequence). The DNA of the CDR3 is TGTGCCAGCAGCGGACTAGCGGGAGATCGAGAGACCCAGTACTTC. It codes for CASSGLAGDRETQYF.

Ten or more counts support this clonotype. The chain links TRBV20-1 to TRBJ2-7, with TRBD1 as a possible D gene (5 bases). Germline CDR1 is DFQATT and CDR2 is SNEGSKA (reference sequence). V lost 1 base and J 12 bases, leaving 13 bases between the germline ends. The CDR3 runs to 11 residues. CDR3 nucleotides: TGCAGTGCTAGAGGGGCAGGGAATAGGTACTTC. Residues: CSARGAGNRYF.

The V call is TRBV24-1, the J call TRBJ1-4, with D possibly being TRBD1 (5 bases). The germline gives CDR1 KGHDR, CDR2 SFDVKD. The V and J ends lost 9 bases and 8 bases respectively, with 24 bases between them. The CDR3 extends over 16 amino acids. In DNA form, the CDR3 reads TGTGCCACCCCCGACCCCCGGGCTCAGGGTGGCGAAAAACTGTTTTTT. Its translation: CATPDPRAQGGEKLFF.